The clone carrying this TCR beta chain was counted at least ten times. Its matching antigen is unknown. Preparing the TCRbeta library involved the use of unique molecular identifiers. MiXCR, run by TCRdb on the PCR reads, gives a single entry per CDR3 protein. Of over 450,000 distinct CDR3 sequences in the sample, under 12% were seen once. The sample belongs to a study of T-cell reconstitution after alpha-beta-depleted transplantation in children. Study observations and caveats: The origin of alpha-beta T cells about two months after transplant was reportedly several hundred expanded graft clones.

The source of this sequence is a child under 10 years old with inherited bone marrow failure, due to receive a stem cell transplant. The sample here was PBMCs, taken before TCRalphabeta/CD19-depleted stem cell transplant.

CDR3 amino acids: CASSPAADYNEQFF. CDR3 nucleotide sequence: TGTGCCAGCAGCCCCGCGGCGGACTACAATGAGCAGTTCTTC. The chain recombines TRBV5-6 with TRBJ2-1; D is undetermined. Germline V gene sequence: CDR1 SGHDT, CDR2 YYEEEE. This CDR3 is built from 14 residues. Deletions cut 4 bases from V and 3 bases from J, with 11 bases between. Based on the CDR3 plus reference TRBV5-6 and TRBJ2-1, the full variable domain is DAGVTQSPTHLIKTRGQQVTLRCSPKSGHDTVSWYQQALGQGPQFIFQYYEEEERQRGNFPDRFSGHQFPNYSSELNVNALLLGDSALYLCASSPAADYNEQFFGPGTRLTVL.